This TCR beta chain was captured in a study of cytomegalovirus exposure and HLA in healthy donors. Notes on the study in general: HLA restriction was apparent for most CMV-associated TCR beta chains in a later analysis. The HLA-A and HLA-B alleles of most subjects were reportedly predicted accurately from TCR beta sequences. A cluster of highly shared sequence variants was likely a sequencing artifact.

The V and J ends lost 5 bases and 1 base, in that order; junction bases with no gene match: 9. Germline CDR1 LNHNV, CDR2 YYDKDF (reference sequence). CDR3 length: 16 amino acids. The PCR used 60 Vbeta and 13 Jbeta primers. The repertoire was sequenced with immunoSEQ multiplex PCR; TCRdb's copy has only in-frame clones and lacks some. The sample consists of 170,000 or so clones, around 80% of them appearing once. As to this clone: Its target is unknown.

Material for sequencing was PBMCs. This TCR was sampled from a woman younger than 45 in good health and CMV-seropositive. The chain couples TRBV15 to TRBJ1-1; 8 nucleotides match TRBD1. DNA for the CDR3: TGTGCCACCAGCTTTGAATTAACAGGGGGGAACACTGAAGCTTTCTTT. Amino acids: CATSFELTGGNTEAFF.